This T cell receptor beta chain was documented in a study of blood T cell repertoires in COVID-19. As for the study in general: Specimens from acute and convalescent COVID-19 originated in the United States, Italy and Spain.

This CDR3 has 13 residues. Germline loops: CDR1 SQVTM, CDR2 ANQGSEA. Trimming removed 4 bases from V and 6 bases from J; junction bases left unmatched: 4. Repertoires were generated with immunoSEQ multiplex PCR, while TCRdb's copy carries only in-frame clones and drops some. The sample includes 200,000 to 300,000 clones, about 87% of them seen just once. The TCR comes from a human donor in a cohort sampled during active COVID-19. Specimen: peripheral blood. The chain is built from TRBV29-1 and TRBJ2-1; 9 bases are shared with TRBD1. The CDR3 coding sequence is TGCAGCGTTGGTCCGGGACAGGGCAATGAGCAGTTCTTC. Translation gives CSVGPGQGNEQFF.